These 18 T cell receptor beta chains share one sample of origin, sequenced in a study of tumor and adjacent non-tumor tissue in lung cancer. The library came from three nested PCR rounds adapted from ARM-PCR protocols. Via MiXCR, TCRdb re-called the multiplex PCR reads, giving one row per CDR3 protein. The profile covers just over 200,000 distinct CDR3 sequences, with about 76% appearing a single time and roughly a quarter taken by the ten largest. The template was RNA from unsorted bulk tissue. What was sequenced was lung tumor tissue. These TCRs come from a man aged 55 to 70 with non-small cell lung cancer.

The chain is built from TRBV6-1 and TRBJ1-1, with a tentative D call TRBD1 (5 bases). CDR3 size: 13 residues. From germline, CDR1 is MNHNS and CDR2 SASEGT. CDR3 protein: CISRGTVNTEAFF. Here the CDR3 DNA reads TGTATCAGCAGAGGGACGGTGAACACTGAAGCTTTCTTT.

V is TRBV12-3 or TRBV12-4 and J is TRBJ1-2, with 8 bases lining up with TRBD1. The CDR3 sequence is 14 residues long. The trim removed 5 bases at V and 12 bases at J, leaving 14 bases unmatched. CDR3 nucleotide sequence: TGTGCCAGCAGTCCTCCGGGACAGGCAATCGGCCACACCTTC. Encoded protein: CASSPPGQAIGHTF.

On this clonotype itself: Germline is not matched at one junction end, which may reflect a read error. CDR3 sequence: CSARTRVGLAISADRQYF. DNA for the CDR3: TGCAGTGCTAGAACAAGGGTAGGGCTAGCGATTAGCGCAGATAGGCAGTATTTT. The gene calls are TRBV20-1 and TRBJ2-3; D might be TRBD2 (6 bases). Germline CDR1 and CDR2: DFQATT and SNEGSKA (reference sequence). This CDR3 is built from 18 residues.

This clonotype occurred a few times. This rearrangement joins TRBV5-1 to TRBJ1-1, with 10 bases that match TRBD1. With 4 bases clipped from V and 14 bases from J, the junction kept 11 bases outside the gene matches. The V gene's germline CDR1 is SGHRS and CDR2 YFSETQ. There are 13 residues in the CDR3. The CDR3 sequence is CASSVDRGREAFF. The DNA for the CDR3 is TGCGCCAGCAGCGTTGACAGGGGGCGAGAGGCCTTCTTT.

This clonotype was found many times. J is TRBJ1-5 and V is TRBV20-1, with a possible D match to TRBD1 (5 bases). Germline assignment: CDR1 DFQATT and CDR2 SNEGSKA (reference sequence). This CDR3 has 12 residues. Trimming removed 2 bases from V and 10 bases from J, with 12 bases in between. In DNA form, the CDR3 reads TGCAGTGCTAGAACTCTCGGGGGTCCCCAGCATTTT. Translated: CSARTLGGPQHF.

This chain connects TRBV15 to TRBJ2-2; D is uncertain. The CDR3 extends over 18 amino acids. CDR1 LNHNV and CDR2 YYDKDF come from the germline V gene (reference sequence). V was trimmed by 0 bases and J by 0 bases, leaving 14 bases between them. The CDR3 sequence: CATSRDGVGAANTGELFF. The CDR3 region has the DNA TGTGCCACCAGCAGAGATGGGGTCGGAGCCGCGAACACCGGGGAGCTGTTTTTT. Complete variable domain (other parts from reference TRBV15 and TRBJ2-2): DAMVIQNPRYQVTQFGKPVTLSCSQTLNHNVMYWYQQKSSQAPKLLFHYYDKDFNNEADTPDNFQSRRPNTSFCFLDIRSPGLGDTAMYLCATSRDGVGAANTGELFFGEGSRLTVL.

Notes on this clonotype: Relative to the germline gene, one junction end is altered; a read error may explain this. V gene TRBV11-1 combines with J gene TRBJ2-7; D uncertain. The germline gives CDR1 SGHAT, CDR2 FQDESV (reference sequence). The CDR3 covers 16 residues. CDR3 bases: TGTGCCAGCACCTTAGTGATTCATGACAACTCCTACGAGCAGTACTTC. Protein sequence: CASTLVIHDNSYEQYF.

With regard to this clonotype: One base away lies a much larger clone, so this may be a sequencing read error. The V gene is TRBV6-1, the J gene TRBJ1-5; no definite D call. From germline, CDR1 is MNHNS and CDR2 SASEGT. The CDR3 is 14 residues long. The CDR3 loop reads CASRGAGGNQSQHF. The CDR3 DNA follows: TGTGCCAGCAGAGGAGCGGGAGGCAATCAGTCCCAGCATTTT.

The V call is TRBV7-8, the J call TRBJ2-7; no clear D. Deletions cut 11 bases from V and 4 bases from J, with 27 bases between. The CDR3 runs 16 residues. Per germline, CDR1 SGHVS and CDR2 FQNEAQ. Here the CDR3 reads CAGTIVARGLGYEQYF. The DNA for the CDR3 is TGTGCCGGCACCATAGTGGCTAGAGGCCTAGGATACGAGCAGTACTTC.

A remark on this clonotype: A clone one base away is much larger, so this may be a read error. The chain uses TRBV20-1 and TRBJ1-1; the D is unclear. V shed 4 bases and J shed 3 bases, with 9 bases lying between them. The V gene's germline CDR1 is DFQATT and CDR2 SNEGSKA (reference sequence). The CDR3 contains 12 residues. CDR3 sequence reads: CSATYLDTEAFF. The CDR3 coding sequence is TGCAGTGCTACATACTTGGACACTGAAGCTTTCTTT.

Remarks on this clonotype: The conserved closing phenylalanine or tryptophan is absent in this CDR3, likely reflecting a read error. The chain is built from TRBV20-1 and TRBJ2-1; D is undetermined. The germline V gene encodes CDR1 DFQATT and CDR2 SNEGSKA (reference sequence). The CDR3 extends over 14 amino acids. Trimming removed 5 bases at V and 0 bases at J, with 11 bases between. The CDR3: CSAGVPSSYNEQFL. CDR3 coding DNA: TGCAGTGCTGGAGTGCCAAGCTCCTACAATGAGCAGTTCCTC.

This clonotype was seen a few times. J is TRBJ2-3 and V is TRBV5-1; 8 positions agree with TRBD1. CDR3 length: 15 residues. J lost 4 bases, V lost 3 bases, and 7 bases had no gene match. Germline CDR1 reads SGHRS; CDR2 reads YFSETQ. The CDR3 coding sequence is TGCGCCAGCAGCTCACACGCAGGGGGCTCAGATACGCAGTATTTT. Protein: CASSSHAGGSDTQYF.

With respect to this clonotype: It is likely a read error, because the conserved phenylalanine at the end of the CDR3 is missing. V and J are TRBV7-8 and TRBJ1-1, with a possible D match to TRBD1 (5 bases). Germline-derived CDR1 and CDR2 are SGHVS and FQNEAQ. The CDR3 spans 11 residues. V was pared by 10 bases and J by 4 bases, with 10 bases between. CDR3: CATLGGTEAFL. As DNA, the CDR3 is TGTGCCACCCTGGGGGGCACTGAAGCTTTCTTG.

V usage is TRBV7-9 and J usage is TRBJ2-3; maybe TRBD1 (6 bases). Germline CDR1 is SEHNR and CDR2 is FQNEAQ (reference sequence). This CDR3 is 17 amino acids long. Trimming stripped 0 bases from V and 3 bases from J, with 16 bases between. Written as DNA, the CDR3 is TGTGCCAGCAGCTTAGCTTTGGGTGGGGGCCGTACAGATACGCAGTATTTT. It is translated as CASSLALGGGRTDTQYF.

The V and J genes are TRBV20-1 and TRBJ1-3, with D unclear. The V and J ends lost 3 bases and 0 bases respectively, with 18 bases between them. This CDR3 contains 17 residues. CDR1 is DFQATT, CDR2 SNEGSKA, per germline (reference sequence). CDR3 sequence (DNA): TGCAGTGCTAGTCATGGGTCCAGTGGTCGCTCTGGAAACACCATATATTTT. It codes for CSASHGSSGRSGNTIYF.

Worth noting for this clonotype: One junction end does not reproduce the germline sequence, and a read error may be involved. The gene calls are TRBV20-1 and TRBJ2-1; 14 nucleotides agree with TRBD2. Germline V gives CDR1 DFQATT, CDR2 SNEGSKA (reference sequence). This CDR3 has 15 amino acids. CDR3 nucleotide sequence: TGTAGTGTCGACGGGACTAGCGGGAGTGGCAATGAGCAGTTCTTC. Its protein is CSVDGTSGSGNEQFF.

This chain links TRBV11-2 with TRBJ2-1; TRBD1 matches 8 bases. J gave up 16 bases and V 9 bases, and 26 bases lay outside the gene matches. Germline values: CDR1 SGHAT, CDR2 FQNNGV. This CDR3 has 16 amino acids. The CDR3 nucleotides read TGTGCCAGAAGCGTCGGGGACAGGATTGATCACAATGACCATTTCTTC. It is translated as CARSVGDRIDHNDHFF.

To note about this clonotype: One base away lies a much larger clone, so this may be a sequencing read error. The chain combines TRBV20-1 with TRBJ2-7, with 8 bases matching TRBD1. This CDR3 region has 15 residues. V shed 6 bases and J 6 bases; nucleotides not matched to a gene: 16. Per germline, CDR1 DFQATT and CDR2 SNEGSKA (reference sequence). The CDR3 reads CSARNFGTGDCEQYF. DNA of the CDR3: TGCAGTGCCCGGAATTTCGGGACAGGAGACTGCGAGCAGTACTTC.